The TCR beta chain under discussion was sequenced for a study of blood T cells in healthy people across ages. Each of the donors had ten milliliters of peripheral blood drawn into EDTA-treated Vacutainer tubes. Each sample gave at least 6 million isolated PBMCs. The CDR3 sequence is 16 residues long. In germline, CDR1 is MNHEY, CDR2 SVGAGI. V was pared by 2 bases and J by 5 bases, with 11 bases of the junction left unmatched. PCR was performed a second time for about 6 to 11 cycles using a sample-barcoded 5' primer and a J-beta primer mix. TCRdb re-called the 5' RACE reads with MiXCR, one entry per CDR3 protein. The profile shows about 780,000 distinct CDR3 sequences, roughly 25% of them singletons. A further study also used this sample, focusing on T cells of mothers and their children. Per that study: A slight, non-significant increase in overlap was found for related mother-child pairs relative to unrelated pairs.

Material: blood. This TCR derives from a boy between 10 and 17 years old in good health. The chain recombines TRBV6-5 with TRBJ2-5, with TRBD1 matching 7 bases. In nucleotides, the CDR3 is TGTGCCAGCAGTTACACGGGACAGATCAGGACGGAGACCCAGTACTTC. This gives the protein CASSYTGQIRTETQYF.